This T cell receptor beta chain is drawn from a study of type 1 regulatory T cells. Study as a whole: This in vitro CD4 product, T-allo10, is enriched for Tr1 cells and alloantigen-specific.

TCRdb fed the reads into MiXCR, producing one record per CDR3 protein. The repertoire holds 25,000 or so distinct CDR3 sequences, with just under 75% as singletons. The CDR3 spans 16 residues. Germline V gene sequence: CDR1 SGHTA, CDR2 FQGNSA. The junction had 9 bases not matched to a gene; V was cut back by 4 bases and J by 4 bases. This clonotype was seen only a few times. Its matching antigen is unknown. The sequence came from a human donor in good health. Sequencing was done on a sample of cultured T cells, either the whole culture or a sorted T cell fraction (not recorded which). Subset given: Tr1-enriched cell product generated in vitro against host alloantigens. The V and J genes are TRBV7-2 and TRBJ2-3, with TRBD2 matching over 9 bases. The CDR3 DNA reads TGTGCCAGCAGCTCCCCCGGGACTAGCAGGGCAGATACGCAGTATTTT. This gives the protein CASSSPGTSRADTQYF.